This passage covers 15 T cell receptor beta chains from one sample sequenced in a study of beta chain features in type 1 diabetes. The isolated RNA, all of it, was reverse transcribed, so expressed TCRB transcripts were what got sequenced. Data came from immunoSEQ multiplex PCR; TCRdb stores just in-frame clones and leaves some out. The sample includes about 40,000 clones, around 60% of them seen just once. Source material: Tregs from blood. All receptors derive from a woman in her 30s in good health.

The chain employs TRBV28 and TRBJ2-7, with D possibly being TRBD1 (6 bases). The CDR3 is 15 amino acids. Germline V gene sequence: CDR1 MDHEN, CDR2 SYDVKM. V lost 2 bases to trimming and J lost 0 bases, with 11 bases between them. The DNA of the CDR3 is TGTGCCAGCAGTTTAGGGGGCAGTAGCTCCTACGAGCAGTACTTC. It codes for CASSLGGSSSYEQYF.

In this sample, this clone turned up a few times. The J gene is TRBJ2-1, the V gene TRBV7-2; 7 bases are shared with TRBD2. The CDR3 length is 14 residues. Germline lookup yields CDR1 SGHTA and CDR2 FQGNSA. The J segment lost 12 bases and the V segment lost 2 bases, leaving 10 bases of the junction unmatched. CDR3 region: CASSLWEGQRAQFF. The CDR3, as DNA: TGTGCCAGCAGCTTATGGGAGGGGCAGAGGGCGCAGTTCTTC.

The chain couples TRBV11-2 to TRBJ2-3; D unresolved. Looked up from germline, CDR1 is SGHAT and CDR2 is FQNNGV. This CDR3 is 13 amino acids long. Trimming shortened V by 1 base and J by 2 bases, and 4 bases separated the two germline ends. The CDR3 DNA reads TGTGCCAGCAGCTTAGCGGTCACAGATACGCAGTATTTT. This translates into CASSLAVTDTQYF.

V gene TRBV7-2 combines with J gene TRBJ2-1, with 10 bases that match TRBD2. Losses at the gene ends were 0 bases for V and 4 bases for J; bases not matched to a gene: 9. Germline V CDR1 and CDR2: SGHTA, FQGNSA. The CDR3 extends over 18 amino acids. CDR3 region: CASSLAGSGRGTYNEQFF. The CDR3 DNA reads as TGTGCCAGCAGCTTAGCCGGAAGCGGGAGGGGAACTTACAATGAGCAGTTCTTC.

There are a few counts of this clone. The genes are TRBV15 and TRBJ2-7, with a tentative D call TRBD1 (6 bases). The germline CDR1 and CDR2 sequences are LNHNV and YYDKDF (reference sequence). Trimming removed 0 bases from V and 6 bases from J, with 9 bases in between. The CDR3 is 13 amino acids. The CDR3 reads CATSRDAQGEQYF. The CDR3 coding sequence is TGTGCCACCAGCAGAGATGCACAGGGCGAGCAGTACTTC.

CDR3 in DNA: TGTGCCAGCAGCTTAATGGGAGCGGGAGGAACAGATACGCAGTATTTT. Translation gives CASSLMGAGGTDTQYF. The chain carries TRBV7-3 and TRBJ2-3; 9 nucleotides match TRBD2. The CDR3 is made up of 16 amino acids. Germline CDR1 and CDR2: SGHTA and FQGTGA. J lost 3 bases, V lost 1 base, and 5 bases had no gene match.

This clone appeared a few times. This chain links TRBV28 with TRBJ2-5; 7 nucleotides align to TRBD1. The DNA end is more similar to TRBJ2-7, so the J call may be wrong. Germline CDR1 is MDHEN and CDR2 is SYDVKM. The CDR3 contains 13 residues. CDR3 DNA sequence: TGTCCAACAGGGGAAGTCGGCACCTACGAGCAGTACTTC. As protein: CPTGEVGTYEQYF.

V usage is TRBV7-2 and J usage is TRBJ1-5; 7 nucleotides line up with TRBD1. After removal of 1 base from V and 7 bases from J, the junction contained 4 bases not matched to a gene. CDR3 length: 14 amino acids. Germline V lookup: CDR1 SGHTA, CDR2 FQGNSA. The CDR3 DNA is TGTGCCAGCAGCTTAGGCGCCAGGGGGCAGCCCCAGCATTTT. It yields the protein CASSLGARGQPQHF. Complete variable domain (other parts from reference TRBV7-2 and TRBJ1-5): GAGVSQSPSNKVTEKGKDVELRCDPISGHTALYWYRQSLGQGLEFLIYFQGNSAPDKSGLPSDRFSAERTGGSVSTLTIQRTQQEDSAVYLCASSLGARGQPQHFGDGTRLSIL.

In this sample, this clone turned up once. The genes are TRBV7-3 and TRBJ2-1; no firm D call. CDR1 SGHTA and CDR2 FQGTGA come from the germline V gene. V lost 4 bases and J lost 1, with 11 bases in between. The CDR3 is 15 residues long. The CDR3 region has the DNA TGTGCCAGCAGCTATGACTCCGGTTCCTACAATGAGCAGTTCTTC. This translates into CASSYDSGSYNEQFF.

This clone occurred a few times. CDR3 region: CASSPTNEQFF. The CDR3, as DNA: TGTGCCAGCTCACCAACAAATGAGCAGTTCTTC. The V gene is TRBV18, the J gene TRBJ2-1; D gene unclear. The V gene lost 2 bases and the J gene lost 7 bases, with 3 bases spanning the gap. Germline V gene lookup returns CDR1 KGHSH and CDR2 LQKENI. This CDR3 has 11 residues.

This clone was seen a handful of times. This chain links TRBV18 with TRBJ2-6; D is ambiguous. This CDR3 is 14 amino acids long. The germline V gene encodes CDR1 KGHSH and CDR2 LQKENI. Trimming pared 6 bases from V and 1 base from J, leaving 7 bases between. CDR3 in amino acids: CASSPPSGANVLTF. The CDR3, as DNA: TGTGCCAGCTCTCCTCCTTCTGGGGCCAACGTCCTGACTTTC. Full variable domain (rest looked up from reference TRBV18 and TRBJ2-6): NAGVMQNPRHLVRRRGQEARLRCSPMKGHSHVYWYRQLPEEGLKFMVYLQKENIIDESGMPKERFSAEFPKEGPSILRIQQVVRGDSAAYFCASSPPSGANVLTFGAGSRLTVL.

This clone was found a few times. The chain carries TRBV28 and TRBJ2-5; 12 nucleotides agree with TRBD2. The CDR3 is made up of 20 amino acids. Losses at the gene ends were 6 bases for V and 4 bases for J; bases not matched to a gene: 21. CDR1 is MDHEN and CDR2 is SYDVKM in the germline V gene. CDR3 amino acids: CASRHQWWTSGNVVGETQYF. The CDR3 nucleotides read TGTGCCAGCAGACACCAATGGTGGACTAGCGGGAATGTGGTGGGAGAGACCCAGTACTTC.

This clone was picked up a small number of times. This chain uses TRBV5-4 with TRBJ2-6, with 7 positions matching TRBD2. Germline V lookup: CDR1 SGHNT, CDR2 YYREEE (reference sequence). V lost 3 bases and J lost 0; bases outside the gene matches: 6. This CDR3 is built from 17 residues. The CDR3 DNA reads as TGTGCCAGCAGCTCTCTAGCGGATCCCTCTGGGGCCAACGTCCTGACTTTC. The encoded protein is CASSSLADPSGANVLTF.

CDR3 DNA: TGCGCCAGCAGCTTTGAGGCTCCAAGAGCCGGGGAGCTGTTTTTT. Amino acids: CASSFEAPRAGELFF. This sequence joins TRBV5-1 and TRBJ2-2; no definite D call. CDR1 and CDR2 (germline): SGHRS, YFSETQ. Between the trimmed V and J ends, which lost 2 bases and 6 bases, there was a span of 14 bases. The CDR3 runs to 15 residues.

This clone was counted only a few times. V is TRBV15 and J is TRBJ2-3; 7 bases map to TRBD2. J lost 2 bases, V lost 4 bases, and 6 bases had no gene match. CDR1 and CDR2 from the germline V gene are LNHNV and YYDKDF (reference sequence). CDR3 length: 15 amino acids. Here the CDR3 reads CATSTIAGLTDTQYF. CDR3 sequence (DNA): TGTGCCACCAGCACTATAGCGGGCCTCACAGATACGCAGTATTTT.